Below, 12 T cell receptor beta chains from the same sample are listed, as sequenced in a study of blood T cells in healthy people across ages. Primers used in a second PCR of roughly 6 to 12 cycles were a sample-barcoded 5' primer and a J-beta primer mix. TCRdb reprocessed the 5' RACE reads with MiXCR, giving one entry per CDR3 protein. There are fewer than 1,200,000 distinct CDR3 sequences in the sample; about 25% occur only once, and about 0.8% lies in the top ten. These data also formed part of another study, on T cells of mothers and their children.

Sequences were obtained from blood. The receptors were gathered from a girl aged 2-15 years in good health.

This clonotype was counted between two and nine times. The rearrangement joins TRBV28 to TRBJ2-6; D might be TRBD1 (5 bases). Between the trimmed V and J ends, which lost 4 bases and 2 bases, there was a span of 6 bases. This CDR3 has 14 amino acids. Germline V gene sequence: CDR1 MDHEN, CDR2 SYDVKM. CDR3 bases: TGTGCCAGCAGTTCCAGGGCTGGGGCCAACGTCCTGACTTTC. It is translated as CASSSRAGANVLTF.

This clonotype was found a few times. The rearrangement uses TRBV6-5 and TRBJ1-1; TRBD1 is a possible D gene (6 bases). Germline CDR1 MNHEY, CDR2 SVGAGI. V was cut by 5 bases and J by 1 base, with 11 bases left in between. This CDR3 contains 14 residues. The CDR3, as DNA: TGTGCCAGCAGTAACACGACAGGGAACACTGAAGCTTTCTTT. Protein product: CASSNTTGNTEAFF.

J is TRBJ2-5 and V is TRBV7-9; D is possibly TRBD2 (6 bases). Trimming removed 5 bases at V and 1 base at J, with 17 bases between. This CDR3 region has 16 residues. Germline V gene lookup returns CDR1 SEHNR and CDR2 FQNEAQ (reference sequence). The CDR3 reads CASSISPTAGQETQYF. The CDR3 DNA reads TGTGCCAGCAGCATTTCCCCAACAGCGGGCCAAGAGACCCAGTACTTC. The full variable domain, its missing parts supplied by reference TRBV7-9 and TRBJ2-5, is DTGVSQNPRHKITKRGQNVTFRCDPISEHNRLYWYRQTLGQGPEFLTYFQNEAQLEKSRLLSDRFSAERPKGSFSTLEIQRTEQGDSAMYLCASSISPTAGQETQYFGPGTRLLVL.

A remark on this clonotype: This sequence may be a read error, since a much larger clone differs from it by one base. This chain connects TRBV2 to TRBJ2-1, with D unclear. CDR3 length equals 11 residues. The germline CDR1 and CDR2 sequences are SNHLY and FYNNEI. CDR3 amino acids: CASREGNEQFF. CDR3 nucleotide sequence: TGTGCCAGCAGGGAAGGTAATGAGCAGTTCTTC.

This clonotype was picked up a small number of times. Here the CDR3 reads CASSLLLRTGWDTGELFF. The CDR3 nucleotides read TGTGCCAGCAGTCTACTCTTGAGGACAGGATGGGACACCGGGGAGCTGTTTTTT. This chain links TRBV6-5 with TRBJ2-2; 7 nucleotides agree with TRBD1. There are 18 residues in the CDR3. CDR1 is MNHEY, CDR2 SVGAGI, per germline. The ends lost 5 bases at V and 3 bases at J; junction bases unmatched: 15.

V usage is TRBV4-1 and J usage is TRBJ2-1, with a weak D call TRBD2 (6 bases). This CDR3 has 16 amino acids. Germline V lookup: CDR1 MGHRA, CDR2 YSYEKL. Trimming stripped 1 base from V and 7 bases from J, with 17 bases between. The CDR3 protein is CASSQGGGLGYNEQFF. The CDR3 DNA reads TGCGCCAGCAGCCAAGGGGGAGGCTTGGGCTATAATGAGCAGTTCTTC.

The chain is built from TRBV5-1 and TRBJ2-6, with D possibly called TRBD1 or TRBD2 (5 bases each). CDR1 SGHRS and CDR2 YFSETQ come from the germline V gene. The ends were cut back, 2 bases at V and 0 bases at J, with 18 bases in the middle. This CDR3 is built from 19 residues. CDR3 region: CASSFSQGPPYSGANVLTF. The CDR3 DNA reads TGCGCCAGCAGCTTCTCCCAGGGACCCCCCTACTCTGGGGCCAACGTCCTGACTTTC. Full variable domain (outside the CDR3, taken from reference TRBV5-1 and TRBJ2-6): KAGVTQTPRYLIKTRGQQVTLSCSPISGHRSVSWYQQTPGQGLQFLFEYFSETQRNKGNFPGRFSGRQFSNSRSEMNVSTLELGDSALYLCASSFSQGPPYSGANVLTFGAGSRLTVL.

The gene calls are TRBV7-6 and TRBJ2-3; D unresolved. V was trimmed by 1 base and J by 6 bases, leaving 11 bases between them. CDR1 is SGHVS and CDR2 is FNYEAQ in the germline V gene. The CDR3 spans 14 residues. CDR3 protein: CASSLEAERDTQYF. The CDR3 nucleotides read TGTGCCAGCAGCTTAGAGGCGGAGAGGGATACGCAGTATTTT.

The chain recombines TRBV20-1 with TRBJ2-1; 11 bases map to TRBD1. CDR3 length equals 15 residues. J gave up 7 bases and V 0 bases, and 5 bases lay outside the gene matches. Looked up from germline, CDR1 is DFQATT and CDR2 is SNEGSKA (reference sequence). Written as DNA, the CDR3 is TGCAGTGCTAGAGATTGGACAGGGGGCATAAATGAGCAGTTCTTC. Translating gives CSARDWTGGINEQFF.

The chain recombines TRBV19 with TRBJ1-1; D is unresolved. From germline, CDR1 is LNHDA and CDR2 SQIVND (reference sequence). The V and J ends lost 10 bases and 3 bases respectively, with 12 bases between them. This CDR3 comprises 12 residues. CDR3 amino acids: CATSKADTEAFF. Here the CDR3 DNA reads TGTGCCACCTCGAAGGCGGACACTGAAGCTTTCTTT.

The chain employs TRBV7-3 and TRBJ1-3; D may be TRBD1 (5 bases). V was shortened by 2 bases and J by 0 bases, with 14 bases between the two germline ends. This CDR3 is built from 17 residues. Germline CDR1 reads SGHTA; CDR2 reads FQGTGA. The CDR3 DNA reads TGTGCCAGCAGCTTAGCGGCGGGGGGGGGCTCTGGAAACACCATATATTTT. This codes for CASSLAAGGGSGNTIYF. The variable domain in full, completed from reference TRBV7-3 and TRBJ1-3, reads GAGVSQTPSNKVTEKGKYVELRCDPISGHTALYWYRQSLGQGPEFLIYFQGTGAADDSGLPNDRFFAVRPEGSVSTLKIQRTERGDSAVYLCASSLAAGGGSGNTIYFGEGSWLTVV.

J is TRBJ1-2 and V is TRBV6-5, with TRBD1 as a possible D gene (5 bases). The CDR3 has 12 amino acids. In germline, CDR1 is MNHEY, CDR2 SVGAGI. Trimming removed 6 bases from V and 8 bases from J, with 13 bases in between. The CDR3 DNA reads TGTGCCAGCAGATTCCAGGGCGAAGGCTACACCTTC. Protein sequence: CASRFQGEGYTF.